This T cell receptor beta chain was identified in a study of CD8 T cells in Susac syndrome. Stable or active relapsing-remitting multiple sclerosis, untreated and meeting revised McDonald criteria, defined the controls. CDR3 length equals 13 residues. Per the germline V gene, CDR1 is MNHEY and CDR2 is SMNVEV (reference sequence). Trimming took off 5 bases at V and 5 bases at J, with 13 bases between the two ends. Reverse transcription of about 0.45 to 1 ug RNA was performed with random hexamers. immunoSEQ multiplex PCR amplified TCR beta CDR3 across 54 Vbeta, 13 Jbeta. TCRdb re-called the immunoSEQ multiplex PCR reads with MiXCR, one entry per CDR3 protein. The sample holds roughly 150,000 distinct CDR3 sequences, around 96% seen once.

The V call is TRBV27, the J call TRBJ2-7, with a weak D call TRBD1 (5 bases). The sample consisted of CD8+ T cells from PBMCs. The clonotype was recovered from a human donor with multiple sclerosis. CDR3 residues: CASSLFTTDEQYF. CDR3 DNA sequence: TGTGCCAGCAGTCTATTTACGACAGACGAGCAGTACTTC.